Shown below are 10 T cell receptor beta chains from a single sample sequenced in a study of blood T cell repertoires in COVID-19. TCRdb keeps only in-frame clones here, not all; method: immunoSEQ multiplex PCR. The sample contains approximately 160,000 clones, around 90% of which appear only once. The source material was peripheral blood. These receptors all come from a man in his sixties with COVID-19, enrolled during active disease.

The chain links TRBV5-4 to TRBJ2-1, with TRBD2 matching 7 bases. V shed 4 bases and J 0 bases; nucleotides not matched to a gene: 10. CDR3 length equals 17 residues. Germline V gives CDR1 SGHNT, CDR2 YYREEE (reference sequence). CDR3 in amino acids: CASSNQWGGSSYNEQFF. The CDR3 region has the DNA TGTGCCAGCAGCAACCAATGGGGCGGGAGCTCCTACAATGAGCAGTTCTTC.

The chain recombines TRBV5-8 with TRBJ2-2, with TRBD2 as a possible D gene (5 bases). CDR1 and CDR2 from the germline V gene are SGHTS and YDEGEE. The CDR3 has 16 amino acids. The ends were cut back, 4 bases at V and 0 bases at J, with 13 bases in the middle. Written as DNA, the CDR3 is TGTGCCAGCAGCAGCGGACGGATTACGAACACCGGGGAGCTGTTTTTT. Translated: CASSSGRITNTGELFF.

CDR3 protein: CASSSEPRGSPLHF. The DNA of the CDR3 is TGTGCCAGCAGCTCAGAGCCCCGGGGATCACCCCTCCACTTT. This chain joins TRBV27 and TRBJ1-6, with D uncertain. The CDR3 consists of 14 residues. CDR1 is MNHEY and CDR2 is SMNVEV in the germline V gene (reference sequence). Deletions cut 6 bases from V and 10 bases from J, with 16 bases between.

The CDR3 sequence: CASSPGTSGRAEGAGELFF. The DNA of the CDR3 is TGTGCCAGCAGCCCCGGGACTAGCGGGAGGGCCGAGGGCGCCGGGGAGCTGTTTTTT. The chain uses TRBV9 and TRBJ2-2; 16 positions agree with TRBD2. Germline assignment: CDR1 SGDLS and CDR2 YYNGEE. Trimming at V came to 4 bases and at J to 6 bases, leaving 12 bases not matched to a gene. The CDR3 is 19 amino acids. The variable domain in full, completed from reference TRBV9 and TRBJ2-2, reads DSGVTQTPKHLITATGQRVTLRCSPRSGDLSVYWYQQSLDQGLQFLIQYYNGEERAKGNILERFSAQQFPDLHSELNLSSLELGDSALYFCASSPGTSGRAEGAGELFFGEGSRLTVL.

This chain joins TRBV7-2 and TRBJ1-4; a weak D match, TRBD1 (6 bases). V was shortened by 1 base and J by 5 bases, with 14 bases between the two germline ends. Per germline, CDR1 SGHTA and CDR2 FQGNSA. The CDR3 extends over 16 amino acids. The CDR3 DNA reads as TGTGCCAGCAGCTTAGTTGAGGCCAGGGGAAATGAAAAACTGTTTTTT. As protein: CASSLVEARGNEKLFF.

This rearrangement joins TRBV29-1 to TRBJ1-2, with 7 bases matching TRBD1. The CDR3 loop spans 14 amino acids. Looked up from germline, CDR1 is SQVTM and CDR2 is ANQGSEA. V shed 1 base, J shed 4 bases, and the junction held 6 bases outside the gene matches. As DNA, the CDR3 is TGCAGCGTTGAAGGGGACAGAGGGGGCTATGGCTACACCTTC. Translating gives CSVEGDRGGYGYTF.

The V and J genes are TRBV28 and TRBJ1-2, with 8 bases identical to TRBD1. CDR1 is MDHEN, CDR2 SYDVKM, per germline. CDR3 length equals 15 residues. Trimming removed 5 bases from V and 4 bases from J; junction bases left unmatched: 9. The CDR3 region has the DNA TGTGCCAGCAGTACTTTCGGACAGGGTGTCTATGGCTACACCTTC. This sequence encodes CASSTFGQGVYGYTF.

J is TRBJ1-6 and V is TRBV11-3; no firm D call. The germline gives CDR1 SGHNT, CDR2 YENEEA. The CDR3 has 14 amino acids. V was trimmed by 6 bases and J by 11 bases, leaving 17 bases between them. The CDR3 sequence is CASSRAGVAAPLHF. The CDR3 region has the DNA TGTGCCAGCAGTCGGGCCGGGGTTGCGGCACCCCTCCACTTT.

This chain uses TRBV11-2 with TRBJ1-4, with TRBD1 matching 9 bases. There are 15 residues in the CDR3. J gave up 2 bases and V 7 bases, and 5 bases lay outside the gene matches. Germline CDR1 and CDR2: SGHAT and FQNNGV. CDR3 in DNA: TGTGCCAGCACTTCCGGACAGGGGACTAATGAAAAACTGTTTTTT. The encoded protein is CASTSGQGTNEKLFF.

The CDR3 DNA sequence: TGTGCCAGCAGCTTGGACACCTTCTCTGGGGCCAACGTCCTGACTTTC. This translates into CASSLDTFSGANVLTF. This chain links TRBV21-1 with TRBJ2-6; the DNA was not used to check the table's D call, TRBD1. TRBV21-1 is a pseudogene locus. The CDR3 has 16 residues.